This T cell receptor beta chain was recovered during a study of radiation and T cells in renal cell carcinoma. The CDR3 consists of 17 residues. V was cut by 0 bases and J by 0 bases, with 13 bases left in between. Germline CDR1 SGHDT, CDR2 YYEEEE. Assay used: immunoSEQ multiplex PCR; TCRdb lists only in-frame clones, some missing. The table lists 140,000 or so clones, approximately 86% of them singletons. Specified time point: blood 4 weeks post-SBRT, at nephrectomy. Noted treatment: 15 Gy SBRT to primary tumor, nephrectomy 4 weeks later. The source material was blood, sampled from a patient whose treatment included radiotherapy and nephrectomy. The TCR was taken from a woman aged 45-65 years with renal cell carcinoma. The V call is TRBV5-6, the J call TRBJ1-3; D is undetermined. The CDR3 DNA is TGTGCCAGCAGCTTGGATGGCAGGCGATTCTCTGGAAACACCATATATTTT. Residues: CASSLDGRRFSGNTIYF.